The clone carrying this T cell receptor (beta chain) was seen repeatedly, ten times or more. TRAV- and TRBV-specific primers were used for first-strand cDNA, which covered alpha and beta chains. TCR amplification used 20 PCR cycles, a constant-region primer and a V-primer adapter. In vitro transcription amplified the mRNA that had been isolated. TCRdb fed the reads into MiXCR, producing one record per CDR3 protein. The repertoire holds more than 90,000 distinct CDR3 sequences, with less than 25% as singletons. Time point meaning: after trial treatment. Stated treatment: LDRT plus nivolumab, ipilimumab, low-dose cyclophosphamide and aspirin (RACIN trial). The germline gives CDR1 MNHGY, CDR2 SAAAGT. The CDR3 spans 16 residues. J lost 7 bases, V lost 6 bases, and 15 bases had no gene match. The entry originates in a study of low-dose radiotherapy and immunotherapy resistance in tumors.

The sequences come from PBMCs, collected after low-dose radiotherapy plus immunotherapy. The sequence came from a male donor with prostate cancer. The rearrangement joins TRBV6-8 to TRBJ2-1, with TRBD1 matching 7 bases. Here the CDR3 DNA reads TGTGCCAGCAGCCCCGAGGCGCTACAGGGGCCTAATGAGCAGTTCTTC. Its protein is CASSPEALQGPNEQFF.